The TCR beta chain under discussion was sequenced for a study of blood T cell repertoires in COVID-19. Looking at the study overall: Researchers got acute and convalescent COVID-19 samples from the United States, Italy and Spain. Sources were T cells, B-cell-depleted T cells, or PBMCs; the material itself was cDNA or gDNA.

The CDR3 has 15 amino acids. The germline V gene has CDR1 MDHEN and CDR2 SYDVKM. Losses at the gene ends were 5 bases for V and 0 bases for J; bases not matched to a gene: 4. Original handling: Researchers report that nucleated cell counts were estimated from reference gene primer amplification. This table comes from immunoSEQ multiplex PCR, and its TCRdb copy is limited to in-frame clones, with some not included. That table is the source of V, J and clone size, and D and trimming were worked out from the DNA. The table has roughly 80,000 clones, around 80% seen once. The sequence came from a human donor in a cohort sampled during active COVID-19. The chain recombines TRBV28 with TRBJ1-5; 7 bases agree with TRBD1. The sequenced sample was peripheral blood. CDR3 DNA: TGTGCCAGCAGTAAGACAGGGAGTAGCAATCAGCCCCAGCATTTT. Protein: CASSKTGSSNQPQHF.